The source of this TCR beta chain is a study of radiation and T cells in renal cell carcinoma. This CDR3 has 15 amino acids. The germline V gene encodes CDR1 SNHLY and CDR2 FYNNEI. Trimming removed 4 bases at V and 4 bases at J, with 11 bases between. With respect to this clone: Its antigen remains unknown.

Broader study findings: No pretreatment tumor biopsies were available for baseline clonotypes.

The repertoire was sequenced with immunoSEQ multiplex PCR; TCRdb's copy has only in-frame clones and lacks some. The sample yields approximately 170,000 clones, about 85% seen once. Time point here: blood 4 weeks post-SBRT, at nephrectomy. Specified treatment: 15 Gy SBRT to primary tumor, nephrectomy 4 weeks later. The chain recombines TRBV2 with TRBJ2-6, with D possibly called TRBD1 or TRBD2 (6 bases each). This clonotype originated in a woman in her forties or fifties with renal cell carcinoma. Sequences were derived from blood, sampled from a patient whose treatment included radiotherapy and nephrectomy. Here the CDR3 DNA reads TGTGCCAGCAGTGGGGGGGCGGCAGGGGCCAACGTCCTGACTTTC. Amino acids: CASSGGAAGANVLTF.